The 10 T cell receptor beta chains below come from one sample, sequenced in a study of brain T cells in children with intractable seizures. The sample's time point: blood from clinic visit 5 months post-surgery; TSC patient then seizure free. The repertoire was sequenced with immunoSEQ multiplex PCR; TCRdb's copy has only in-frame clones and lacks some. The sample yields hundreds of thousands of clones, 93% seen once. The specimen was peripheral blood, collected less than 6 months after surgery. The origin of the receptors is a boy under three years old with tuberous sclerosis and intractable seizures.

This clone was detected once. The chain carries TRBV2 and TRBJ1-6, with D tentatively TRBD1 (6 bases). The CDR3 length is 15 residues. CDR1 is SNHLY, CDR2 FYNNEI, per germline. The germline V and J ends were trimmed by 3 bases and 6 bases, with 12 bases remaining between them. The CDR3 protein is CASSEWGLSNSPLHF. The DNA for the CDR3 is TGTGCCAGCAGTGAGTGGGGGCTGAGTAATTCACCCCTCCACTTT.

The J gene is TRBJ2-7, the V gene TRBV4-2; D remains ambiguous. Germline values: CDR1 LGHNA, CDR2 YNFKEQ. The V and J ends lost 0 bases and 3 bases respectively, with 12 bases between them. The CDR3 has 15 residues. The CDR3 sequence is CASSQDRSTYYEQYF. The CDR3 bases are TGTGCCAGCAGCCAAGATCGATCGACCTACTACGAGCAGTACTTC.

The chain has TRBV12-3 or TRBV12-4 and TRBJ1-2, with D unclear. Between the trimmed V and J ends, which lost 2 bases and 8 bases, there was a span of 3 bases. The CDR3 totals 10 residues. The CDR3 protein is CASSLQGYTF. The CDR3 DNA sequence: TGTGCCAGCAGTTTACAGGGCTACACCTTC.

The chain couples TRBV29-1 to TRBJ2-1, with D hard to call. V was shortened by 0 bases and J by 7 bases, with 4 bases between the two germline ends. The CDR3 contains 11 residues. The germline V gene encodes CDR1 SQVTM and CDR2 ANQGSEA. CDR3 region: CSVEDTNEQFF. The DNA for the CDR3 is TGCAGCGTTGAAGATACAAATGAGCAGTTCTTC.

This chain's CDR3 is CASSPKSGTQYF. CDR3 bases: TGTGCCAGCAGCCCCAAGTCGGGTACGCAGTATTTT. The chain links TRBV6-5 to TRBJ2-3; no clear D. V lost 6 bases, J lost 8 bases, and 12 bases lay in between. Germline CDR1 MNHEY, CDR2 SVGAGI. The CDR3 consists of 12 residues.

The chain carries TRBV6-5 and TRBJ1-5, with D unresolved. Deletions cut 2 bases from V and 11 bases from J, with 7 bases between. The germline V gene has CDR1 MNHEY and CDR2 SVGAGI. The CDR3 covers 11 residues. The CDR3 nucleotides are TGTGCCAGCAGTTACGCTATGGCCCAGCATTTT. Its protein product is CASSYAMAQHF.

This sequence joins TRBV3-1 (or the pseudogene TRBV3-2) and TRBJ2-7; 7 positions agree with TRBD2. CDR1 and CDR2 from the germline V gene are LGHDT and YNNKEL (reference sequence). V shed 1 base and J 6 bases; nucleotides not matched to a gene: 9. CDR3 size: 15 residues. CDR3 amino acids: CASSQVGGGDFEQYF. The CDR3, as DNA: TGTGCCAGCAGCCAAGTTGGCGGGGGAGATTTCGAGCAGTACTTC.

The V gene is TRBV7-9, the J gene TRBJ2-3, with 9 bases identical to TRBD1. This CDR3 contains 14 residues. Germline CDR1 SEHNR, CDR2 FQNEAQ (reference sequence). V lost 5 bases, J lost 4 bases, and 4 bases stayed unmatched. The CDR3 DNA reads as TGTGCCAGCAGCCGACAGGGGGACTCAGATACGCAGTATTTT. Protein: CASSRQGDSDTQYF.

CDR3 DNA sequence: TGTGCCAGCAGTGAGACCTGGACAGGGACCACTGAAGCTTTCTTT. It yields the protein CASSETWTGTTEAFF. The V gene is TRBV6-1, the J gene TRBJ1-1, with 8 positions matching TRBD1. Germline V gene data show CDR1 as MNHNS and CDR2 as SASEGT. The trim removed 3 bases at V and 4 bases at J, leaving 7 bases unmatched. The CDR3 runs to 15 residues.

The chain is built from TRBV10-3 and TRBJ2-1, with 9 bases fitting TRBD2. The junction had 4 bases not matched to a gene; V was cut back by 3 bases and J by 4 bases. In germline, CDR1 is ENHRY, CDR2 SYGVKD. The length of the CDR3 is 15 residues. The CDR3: CAISEGLARYNEQFF. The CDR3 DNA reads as TGTGCCATCAGTGAAGGACTAGCGAGGTACAATGAGCAGTTCTTC.